This entry describes one T cell receptor (beta chain). This clonotype occurred a few times. Its antigen specificity is not known. No quality values exist for individual bases; no much larger clone is one base distant. This entry belongs to a study of identical twins (TCRdb year 2016). With regard to the full study: To test whether fetal clonotypes persist, the study used deep sequencing on TCR alpha and beta repertoires from monozygotic twins, unrelated adults of various ages, and cord blood. Replicate twin experiments were performed at different times using different library preparation protocols to rule out contamination.

Library creation used 5' RACE. The sequencer listed for this sample is Illumina HiSeq 2000. A universal primer binding site was introduced by template switching, and a unique molecular identifier was present in the final cDNA, enabling accurate counting of TCR cDNA molecules. First-strand cDNA for TCR alpha and beta chains was synthesized from specific primers in the conserved constant-segment region. Each cDNA library was double barcoded, with a SMART-Mk sample barcode plus Illumina barcodes, to control for contamination. TruSeq adapter sequences, together with Illumina sample barcodes, were added in two successive PCR steps. Sequencing of the TCR alpha and beta cDNA libraries was done on the Illumina HiSeq platform using custom primers. As for the original processing: MiGEC was used to process raw reads and extract unique molecular identifiers, and MiXCR was used to find CDR3 positions. Recombination models were inferred per individual with the repgenHMM and IGoR tools using an EM algorithm. The tcR package in R was used for shared clonotype analysis, with sharing normalized by the product of cloneset sizes. Out-of-frame nonproductive sequences were analyzed to study raw recombination free of thymic and clonal selection effects. TCRdb's own reprocessing of the public reads used fastp at Q25 and MiXCR and kept productive beta chains. Each CDR3 protein gets just one entry, which takes the most common genes and DNA from the rows behind it. The V and J calls were determined by TCRdb, not by the authors. The sample table holds approximately 210,000 distinct CDR3 sequences, of which roughly 15% were seen once. Jointly, the top ten make up 35% to 45% of the sample.

Study-wide conclusions, independent of this receptor: Fewer insertions were carried by abundant cord blood beta clonotypes, a similar but weaker trend appeared in young adult naive repertoires, and no such trend appeared in memory repertoires. The excess sharing between twins in beta out-of-frame sequences was weaker because fewer shared sequences reduced the signal-to-noise ratio. Zero-insertion analyses could be partly confounded by invariant T cells such as MAIT and iNKT, though diverse VJ usage argued against such confounding for most clonotypes. Compared with coincidental sharing between unrelated individuals, out-of-frame TCR alpha sequences shared between twins showed an excess of sequences with low generation probability. Out-of-frame TCR alpha sharing in monozygotic twins was systematically underestimated by recombination models, whereas sharing between unrelated individuals was in agreement with the recombination models. Because the same donors could not be followed over many years, conclusions were based on cross-sectional statistical analysis.

Every donor was a healthy Caucasian. Three pairs of female monozygotic twins, all aged roughly 18 to 29 years, were included in the twin cohort. Positive isolation kits from Invitrogen were used to isolate the CD4+ and CD8+ T cell populations. The germline V gene (reference sequence) supplies CDR1 DFQATT and CDR2 SNEGSKA. V loses 1 base of germline sequence and J loses 5 bases, and the interval between the two ends is 11 bases. From the cysteine through the phenylalanine, the CDR3 covers 13 amino acids. Only the CDR3 region is kept as DNA, spanning 39 bases read in frame from base 1. The same sample was also studied in work on T cells expressing NK-cell markers. As that second study puts it: Eight donors provided sorted CD3+CD56+NKG2C+, CD3+CD56+NKG2C- and CD3+CD56-NKG2C+ T-cell subsets, whose TCR beta-chain repertoires were profiled. Seven of the eight sequenced donors were HCMV-seropositive and one was HCMV-seronegative. In several experiments an anti-gammadeltaTCR antibody was added to restrict sorting to alphabetaTCR-expressing T cells. In more than 5 donors, the dominant CD3+CD56+NKG2C+ clonotypes ranked among the top 10 CD8+ clonotypes, making up roughly 1.0-8% of CD8+ T cells. Those dominant clonotypes were again the most abundant among CD3+CD56-NKG2C+ cells in a few donors, at about 28.3-60.1%. It remained unclear whether the expanded NKG2C-expressing T cell clones were specific for HCMV antigens. The study sequenced eight donors, all healthy volunteers chosen at random: three men and five women. HCMV serostatus was determined by detecting HCMV-specific IgG in serum with a commercial ELISA kit. MIGEC was used to demultiplex reads and group the reads by UMI, and MiTCR was used to assemble and quantify clonotypes. To exclude erroneous sequences, any TCR cDNA sequence not supported by at least two reads was discarded. The tcR package was used for downstream repertoire analysis, and clonotypes were matched across fractions by CDR3 nucleotide sequence plus V segment. VDJmatch was used to annotate antigen specificity against VDJdb, with one amino acid substitution in CDR3 permitted.

This clonotype was sampled from a woman between 18 and 29 years old in good health. Material for sequencing was CD8+ T cells sorted from blood. This chain joins TRBV20-1 to TRBJ2-5, with the D call tentatively TRBD1 or TRBD2, each fitting 5 bases. The CDR3 region has the sequence CSARGGTGETQYF. In nucleotides, the sequence is TGCAGTGCTAGAGGGGGGACGGGTGAGACCCAGTACTTC.